A single sample is the source of the 23 T cell receptor beta chains below, sequenced in a study of blood T cells in healthy people across ages (dated by TCRdb to the mid-2010s). Receptor libraries were prepared by 5' RACE. Sequencer: Illumina HiSeq 2500. A second PCR of about 7 to 12 cycles was run with a J-beta primer mix and a sample-barcoded 5' primer. The public sequencing data were trimmed at Q25 with fastp and processed into clonotypes with MiXCR by TCRdb, which kept only in-frame beta chains. CDR3 protein duplicates are merged, each entry listing the most common genes and DNA. The table for this sample lists about 290,000 distinct CDR3 sequences; 27% of them were counted only once. About 30% of the sample is in the top ten clones. Sequencing input: blood. Every receptor here comes from a woman aged 70-85 years in good health.

The gene calls are TRBV28 and TRBJ2-2, with unresolved D. Looked up from germline, CDR1 is MDHEN and CDR2 is SYDVKM. The CDR3 loop spans 15 amino acids. Trimming took off 5 bases at V and 0 bases at J, with 10 bases between the two ends. CDR3 sequence: CASSLGGTNTGELFF. Written as DNA, the CDR3 is TGTGCCAGCAGTCTGGGCGGAACGAACACCGGGGAGCTGTTTTTT.

This clonotype was observed a few times. V usage is TRBV28 and J usage is TRBJ2-5, with 7 bases aligning to TRBD1. The better agreement between TRBJ2-1 and the DNA end casts doubt on the J call. Germline values: CDR1 MDHEN, CDR2 SYDVKM. CDR3 length: 15 amino acids. The CDR3 DNA reads TGTGCCAGCAGTTCCGGACAGGTCTATCACAATGAGCAGTTCTTC. This encodes CASSSGQVYHNEQFF.

There are a few counts of this clonotype. This sequence joins TRBV28 and TRBJ2-1; D gene uncertain. CDR1 is MDHEN, CDR2 SYDVKM, per germline. CDR3 length: 11 amino acids. V was pared by 3 bases and J by 10 bases, with 7 bases between. DNA of the CDR3: TGTGCCAGCAGTTTGGGTAGGGAGCAGTTCTTC. Its protein product is CASSLGREQFF.

This clonotype was seen a handful of times. The chain is built from TRBV18 and TRBJ2-7, with 10 bases identical to TRBD2. CDR1 and CDR2 (germline): KGHSH, LQKENI. This CDR3 has 16 residues. Germline trimming cut 4 bases from V and 5 bases from J; bases unmatched to any gene: 11. The chain's CDR3 is CASSLPGLAGAHEQYF. CDR3 in DNA: TGTGCCAGCTCACTACCCGGGCTAGCGGGAGCCCACGAGCAGTACTTC.

This clonotype was seen only a few times. The V gene is TRBV21-1, the J gene TRBJ2-4; no DNA check was done on the table's D call, TRBD2. TRBV21-1 corresponds to a pseudogene. This CDR3 region has 15 residues. The CDR3 region is CASSDGPSGENIQYF. CDR3 DNA sequence: TGTGCCAGCAGCGACGGGCCCTCAGGGGAGAACATTCAGTACTTC.

This clonotype was seen only a few times. The V call is TRBV20-1, the J call TRBJ2-5; unclear D gene. The DNA end lines up better with TRBJ2-1; the J call may be wrong. This CDR3 contains 13 residues. The germline V gene encodes CDR1 DFQATT and CDR2 SNEGSKA (reference sequence). The CDR3 is CSATQAGYNEQFF. DNA for the CDR3: TGCAGTGCCACGCAGGCCGGCTACAATGAGCAGTTCTTC.

A few counts support this clonotype. The chain couples TRBV4-3 to TRBJ1-2; 7 bases map to TRBD1. J was trimmed by 0 bases and V by 2 bases; bases with no gene match: 6. The CDR3 length is 16 residues. Germline values: CDR1 LGHNA, CDR2 YSLEER. CDR3 in DNA: TGCGCCAGCAGCCAATCGACAGGGACCGCTAACTATGGCTACACCTTC. This codes for CASSQSTGTANYGYTF.

This chain links TRBV6-8 with TRBJ1-6; TRBD1 aligns across 9 bases. Germline V CDR1 and CDR2: MNHGY, SAAAGT. The CDR3 sequence is 14 residues long. V gave up 6 bases and J gave up 10 bases; unmatched junction bases: 7. CDR3: CASSLRDRESPLHF. In DNA, the CDR3 is TGTGCCAGCAGCCTCAGGGACAGGGAATCACCCCTCCACTTT.

This clonotype appeared a few times. The junction and the germline gene differ at one end; a read error may be behind it. The chain employs TRBV7-7 and TRBJ2-6, with D perhaps assigned TRBD1 or TRBD2 (6 bases each). The CDR3 loop spans 15 amino acids. The germline V gene has CDR1 SSHAT and CDR2 FNYEAQ (reference sequence). CDR3 sequence: CASSKGGSGANVLTF. The DNA for the CDR3 is TGTGCTAGCAGCAAGGGGGGCTCTGGGGCCAACGTCCTGACTTTC.

This clonotype was seen only a few times. The chain links TRBV12-3 or TRBV12-4 to TRBJ1-6, with D possibly TRBD1 on 6 matching bases. The CDR3 loop spans 15 amino acids. Trimming removed 6 bases at V and 9 bases at J, with 18 bases between. The CDR3 sequence is CASSLRDTSASPLHF. The CDR3 DNA reads as TGTGCCAGCAGCCTAAGGGACACCTCTGCTTCACCCCTCCACTTT.

The rearrangement links TRBV7-2 to TRBJ2-5; TRBD1 matches at 11 bases. This CDR3 is built from 15 residues. Germline V gene lookup returns CDR1 SGHTA and CDR2 FQGNSA. J gave up 5 bases and V 5 bases, and 7 bases lay outside the gene matches. CDR3 bases: TGTGCCAGCAGCACTTGGACAGGGGGCCGGGAGACCCAGTACTTC. This codes for CASSTWTGGRETQYF.

This rearrangement joins TRBV29-1 to TRBJ2-2, with D perhaps TRBD2 (6 bases). The CDR3 is 15 amino acids. The germline V gene encodes CDR1 SQVTM and CDR2 ANQGSEA. V lost 3 bases to trimming and J lost 1 base, with 12 bases between them. CDR3 sequence: CSVELAGKNTGELFF. The CDR3 DNA reads TGCAGCGTTGAGCTTGCGGGGAAGAACACCGGGGAGCTGTTTTTT.

The rearrangement links TRBV12-3 or TRBV12-4 to TRBJ1-3; D perhaps matches TRBD1 (5 bases). The CDR3 loop spans 14 amino acids. V lost 2 bases to trimming and J lost 2 bases, with 7 bases between them. The CDR3 protein is CASSLLGPGNTIYF. CDR3 DNA sequence: TGTGCCAGCAGTTTACTGGGACCTGGAAACACCATATATTTT.

The chain is built from TRBV28 and TRBJ1-2, with TRBD1 identical over 7 bases. V shed 4 bases and J 3 bases; nucleotides not matched to a gene: 5. CDR1 is MDHEN and CDR2 is SYDVKM in the germline V gene. The CDR3 sequence is 14 residues long. The CDR3 spells CASSSGQAHYGYTF. The CDR3 DNA reads as TGTGCCAGCAGTTCCGGACAGGCACACTATGGCTACACCTTC.

The chain couples TRBV9 to TRBJ2-3, with 10 bases that match TRBD2. The CDR3 is made up of 15 amino acids. Germline loops: CDR1 SGDLS, CDR2 YYNGEE. The V and J ends lost 4 bases and 2 bases, in that order; junction bases with no gene match: 4. The CDR3 loop reads CASSTSGKTTDTQYF. In DNA form, the CDR3 reads TGTGCCAGCAGCACTAGCGGGAAGACCACAGATACGCAGTATTTT.

This clonotype was found a few times. The chain joins TRBV6-2 or TRBV6-3 to TRBJ2-1, with 8 bases aligning to TRBD1. The CDR3 extends over 21 amino acids. The V gene's germline CDR1 is MNHEY and CDR2 SVGEGT. Trimming took 0 bases from V and 8 from J; bases not matched to a gene: 24. In nucleotides, the CDR3 is TGTGCCAGCAGTTACTCGACCGCACGTGGACAGGGACTTCATGGGGGGCATGAGCAGTTCTTC. Protein product: CASSYSTARGQGLHGGHEQFF.

The chain has TRBV19 and TRBJ2-3; 10 nucleotides align to TRBD1. CDR3 length: 14 amino acids. CDR1 LNHDA and CDR2 SQIVND come from the germline V gene (reference sequence). Losses at the gene ends were 5 bases for V and 5 bases for J; bases not matched to a gene: 4. CDR3 region: CASSLWTGGDTQYF. CDR3 coding DNA: TGTGCCAGTAGTCTTTGGACAGGGGGAGATACGCAGTATTTT. The full variable domain, with the rest looked up from reference TRBV19 and TRBJ2-3, is DGGITQSPKYLFRKEGQNVTLSCEQNLNHDAMYWYRQDPGQGLRLIYYSQIVNDFQKGDIAEGYSVSREKKESFPLTVTSAQKNPTAFYLCASSLWTGGDTQYFGPGTRLTVL.

The V call is TRBV5-1, the J call TRBJ2-2; 13 bases line up with TRBD2. Germline CDR1 and CDR2: SGHRS and YFSETQ. The CDR3 spans 16 residues. Trimming removed 0 bases from V and 6 bases from J; junction bases left unmatched: 2. For the CDR3, the DNA is TGCGCCAGCAGCTTGGGGACTAGCGGGAGAGCCGGGGAGCTGTTTTTT. Translation gives CASSLGTSGRAGELFF.

This clonotype was picked up a small number of times. V is TRBV14 and J is TRBJ2-1; D remains ambiguous. This CDR3 has 11 amino acids. CDR1 and CDR2 from the germline V gene are SGHDN and FVKESK. CDR3 sequence reads: CDGRPTNEQFF. CDR3 coding DNA: TGTGATGGGCGACCGACGAATGAGCAGTTCTTC.

This chain connects TRBV29-1 to TRBJ2-5; D is uncertain. The DNA end is a closer match to TRBJ2-7, so the J assignment may be wrong. This CDR3 contains 11 residues. The V gene's germline CDR1 is SQVTM and CDR2 ANQGSEA. The CDR3 DNA reads as TGCAGCGTTGTCATCTCCTACGAGCAGTACTTC. Translating it yields CSVVISYEQYF.

The chain has TRBV5-1 and TRBJ1-2; D is uncertain. The V and J ends lost 4 bases and 8 bases respectively, with 18 bases between them. The germline CDR1 and CDR2 sequences are SGHRS and YFSETQ. CDR3 size: 14 residues. CDR3 in DNA: TGCGCCAGCAGCCCGGAGAATGCGTCGCGGGGCTACACCTTC. Translated: CASSPENASRGYTF. The full variable domain, its missing parts supplied by reference TRBV5-1 and TRBJ1-2, is KAGVTQTPRYLIKTRGQQVTLSCSPISGHRSVSWYQQTPGQGLQFLFEYFSETQRNKGNFPGRFSGRQFSNSRSEMNVSTLELGDSALYLCASSPENASRGYTFGSGTRLTVV.

This sequence joins TRBV20-1 and TRBJ2-4, with D possibly matching TRBD1 (6 bases). Germline V gene data show CDR1 as DFQATT and CDR2 as SNEGSKA (reference sequence). Deletions cut 6 bases from V and 8 bases from J, with 23 bases between. The CDR3 runs 15 residues. CDR3 residues: CSAGYPGQPTDIQYF. The CDR3 DNA is TGCAGTGCAGGGTACCCCGGACAGCCCACTGACATTCAGTACTTC.

Only a few counts were recorded for this clonotype. The chain couples TRBV6-5 to TRBJ1-5; D is undetermined. Trimming cost V 5 bases and J 6 bases, with 11 bases left between them. This CDR3 spans 13 amino acids. Per the germline V gene, CDR1 is MNHEY and CDR2 is SVGAGI. CDR3 nucleotide sequence: TGTGCCAGCAGTGTAGTTAGCGGTCAGCCCCAGCATTTT. Amino acid sequence: CASSVVSGQPQHF.